These T cell receptor beta chains were read from a single sample in a study of T cell responses to AZD1222 COVID-19 vaccine. Data came from immunoSEQ multiplex PCR; TCRdb stores just in-frame clones and leaves some out. The table shows 160,000 or so clones, with roughly nine tenths occurring only once. The source was peripheral blood, collected on day 0 of MenACWY control vaccination. Receptors were obtained from an adult in good health. Each CDR3 is given with its conserved first and last residue. D genes are given only for firm matches. Clone size is not always given. Where it is, it says once, few, many or a class for expanded clones.

V	J	D	size	DNA	CDR3
TRBV11-3	TRBJ1-1	TRBD1	-	TGTGCCAGCAGCTTGGGTTCGGGGACAGGGGGCCTGGACACTGAAGCTTTCTTT	CASSLGSGTGGLDTEAFF
TRBV27	TRBJ2-2	-	-	TGTGCCAGCAGTTTGGCCCGTAACACCGGGGAGCTGTTTTTT	CASSLARNTGELFF
TRBV27	TRBJ2-2	-	once	TGTGCCAGCAACCTCGGGACGGGGTACGGCGGGGAGCTGTTTTTT	CASNLGTGYGGELFF
TRBV3-1/TRBV3-2	TRBJ1-1	-	-	TGTGCCAGCAGCCAAGAGAGGACACCACGTGAAGCTTTCTTT	CASSQERTPREAFF
TRBV7-3	TRBJ2-1	TRBD2	-	TGTGCCAGCTCCGCCGGGACTAGCGGGAGGGTTAGTGAGCAGTTCTTC	CASSAGTSGRVSEQFF
TRBV7-9	TRBJ2-3	-	-	TGTGCCAGCAGCTTAGGGGGGAGGCAGTACACAGATACGCAGTATTTT	CASSLGGRQYTDTQYF
TRBV6-6	TRBJ1-5	-	-	TGTGCCAGCAGTCCCCGGAACCTTGGCCTCCACCGAAATCAGCCCCAGCATTTT	CASSPRNLGLHRNQPQHF
TRBV30	TRBJ1-1	TRBD1	-	TGTGCCTGCCAACGACAGGGGAGGCCTGAAGCTTTCTTT	CACQRQGRPEAFF
TRBV7-9	TRBJ1-3	-	-	TGTGCCAGCAGCTTACCGCAGAGCTCTGGAAACACCATATATTTT	CASSLPQSSGNTIYF
TRBV19	TRBJ1-1	TRBD1	-	TGTGCCAGTAGCGACAGGGGAGGCCTGAACACTGAAGCTTTCTTT	CASSDRGGLNTEAFF
TRBV30	TRBJ2-6	-	-	TGTGCCTGGAGCCTACCGCTCTCTGGGGCCAACGTCCTGACTTTC	CAWSLPLSGANVLTF
TRBV28	TRBJ1-6	TRBD1	-	TGTGCCAGCAGTGTACAGGGGGCGCGGTCACCCCTCCACTTT	CASSVQGARSPLHF
TRBV30	TRBJ1-6	TRBD1	-	TGTGCCTGGAGTGTACAGAGGGGACAGGGGAATTCACCCCTCCACTTT	CAWSVQRGQGNSPLHF
TRBV19	TRBJ1-1	TRBD1	-	TGTGCCAGTAGTATAATAAGGGGACAGGAAGCTTTCTTT	CASSIIRGQEAFF
TRBV6-1	TRBJ1-2	-	-	TGTGCCAGCAGTGAAGCGCACTATCAGGGCTCCTTCTATGGCTACACCTTC	CASSEAHYQGSFYGYTF
TRBV13	TRBJ1-1	-	-	TGTGCCAGCAGCTTAGCTGGGCCGGGCACTGAAGCTTTCTTT	CASSLAGPGTEAFF
TRBV5-6	TRBJ1-1	-	-	TGTGCCAGCAGCTCCAAAAACACTGAAGCTTTCTTT	CASSSKNTEAFF
TRBV5-1	TRBJ2-7	-	-	TGCGCCAGCAGCTTCAAGGACAGCTCCTACGAGCAGTACTTC	CASSFKDSSYEQYF
TRBV28	TRBJ1-3	-	-	TGTGCCAGCAGTTTAATTTCCTGGGGGCGAAGAAACACCATATATTTT	CASSLISWGRRNTIYF
TRBV5-1	TRBJ2-5	-	-	TGCGCCAGCAGCTTGAATGGTGAGACCCAGTACTTC	CASSLNGETQYF
TRBV5-6	TRBJ2-7	-	-	TGTGCCAGCAGCCAAAGCAAGTACGAGCAGTACTTC	CASSQSKYEQYF
TRBV10-3	TRBJ2-1	-	-	TGTGCCATCAGTGAGTTCGGGACTCGATCGAGCAATGAGCAGTTCTTC	CAISEFGTRSSNEQFF
TRBV9	TRBJ2-5	TRBD2	-	TGTGCCAGCAGCCCCGGGGAGGGCCAAGAGACCCAGTACTTC	CASSPGEGQETQYF
TRBV28	TRBJ2-7	TRBD1	-	TGTGCCAGCAGTTTACACCCAGGGACAGGGGGCGTGGGGGTGCAGTACTTC	CASSLHPGTGGVGVQYF
TRBV27	TRBJ2-1	TRBD2	-	TGTGCCAGCAGTCCGGGACTAGCGGGGGATGAGCAGTTCTTC	CASSPGLAGDEQFF
TRBV10-3	TRBJ2-7	-	-	TGTGCCATCAGTGTCCAGGGGCAGGGAGGCGAGCAGTACTTC	CAISVQGQGGEQYF
TRBV11-3	TRBJ2-4	-	once	TGTGCCAGCAGCTTAGAATTCGGCGTTATTCAGTACTTC	CASSLEFGVIQYF
TRBV2	TRBJ1-3	TRBD1	-	TGTGCCAGCATTTCGACAGGGGCGCCTGGAAACACCATATATTTT	CASISTGAPGNTIYF
TRBV9	TRBJ1-2	-	-	TGTGCCAGCAGCGTAGTCCACGGAATATCTAACTATGGCTACACCTTC	CASSVVHGISNYGYTF
TRBV7-2	TRBJ2-1	TRBD2	few	TGTGCCAGCAGTTCAGCTCCGGGACTACCCACCAATGAGCAGTTCTTC	CASSSAPGLPTNEQFF
TRBV9	TRBJ2-1	-	-	TGTGCCAGCAACGCCGGTCCGAGCTCCTACAATGAGCAGTTCTTC	CASNAGPSSYNEQFF
TRBV7-9	TRBJ1-2	-	-	TGTGCCAGCAGCGCCCGACTCTATGGCTACACCTTC	CASSARLYGYTF
TRBV7-9	TRBJ1-1	-	-	TGTGCCAGCAGCTTCCCAGAGAACACTGAAGCTTTCTTT	CASSFPENTEAFF
TRBV6-5	TRBJ1-6	-	-	TGTGCCAGCAGTCCTACAGGTCTCACCCTCCACTTT	CASSPTGLTLHF
TRBV9	TRBJ2-7	-	-	TGTGCCAGCAGCGTTGGCTATGGGCCGGGGGAGCAGTACTTC	CASSVGYGPGEQYF
TRBV5-1	TRBJ1-6	-	-	TGCGCCAGCAGCTTGGCCCAGGGCAATTCACCCCTCCACTTT	CASSLAQGNSPLHF
TRBV14	TRBJ2-7	-	-	TGTGCCAGCAGCCGAGTCAACAGCGGGTACCACGAGCAGTACTTC	CASSRVNSGYHEQYF
TRBV9	TRBJ1-1	TRBD1	-	TGTGCCAGCTACCGGATTCGGACAGGGGGCAGCTCGGGCACTGAAGCTTTCTTT	CASYRIRTGGSSGTEAFF
TRBV29-1	TRBJ1-5	-	-	TGCAGCGTTGAGATTACTAGAGATCAGCCCCAGCATTTT	CSVEITRDQPQHF
TRBV10-3	TRBJ1-1	-	-	TGTGCCATCAGACCCGTCGGGTGGAACACTGAAGCTTTCTTT	CAIRPVGWNTEAFF
TRBV5-1	TRBJ2-3	TRBD2	-	TGCGCCAGCAGCTTGGACAGCGGGAGCCGCACAGATACGCAGTATTTT	CASSLDSGSRTDTQYF
TRBV14	TRBJ1-2	-	-	TGTGCCAGCAGCCCCCATGGGGGGGGAAGGGATGGCTACACCTTC	CASSPHGGGRDGYTF
TRBV4-2	TRBJ2-7	-	-	TGTGCCAGCAGCCCACAAGGACAATCCTACGAGCAGTACTTC	CASSPQGQSYEQYF
TRBV28	TRBJ1-6	-	-	TGTGCCAGCAGTTTATATCCGTCGACAGTCGCTAATTCACCCCTCCACTTT	CASSLYPSTVANSPLHF
TRBV7-3	TRBJ1-1	TRBD1	-	TGTGCCAGCAACTTAACGGCAGGGGGATACACTGAAGCTTTCTTT	CASNLTAGGYTEAFF